A single T cell receptor (beta chain) is shown here with its context. Other DNA sequences in the same sample also yield this CDR3. This entry comes from a study of blood T cell repertoires in COVID-19. Assay: immunoSEQ multiplex PCR; the TCRdb copy retains only in-frame clones and omits some. The data show 200,000 to 250,000 clones, roughly 80% seen once. The CDR3 totals 15 residues. V lost 0 bases to trimming and J lost 1 base, with 7 bases between them. Germline assignment: CDR1 MNHEY and CDR2 SVGAGI. Sequencing was performed on peripheral blood. V gene TRBV6-5 combines with J gene TRBJ2-1, with a possible D match to TRBD2 (6 bases). The clonotype originates from a woman of 80 years or more with active or convalescent COVID-19. The CDR3 bases are TGTGCCAGCAGTTACTCAGGAGGGTCCTACAATGAGCAGTTCTTC. Its protein product is CASSYSGGSYNEQFF.